This T cell receptor (beta chain) was obtained from a study of T cells in Graves' hyperthyroidism and ophthalmopathy. Study-level information: Peripheral blood was secured at the point of initial diagnosis, before any treatment. Study outcomes and limitations: Ophthalmopathy and stable hyperthyroidism were separated by a 13 V-J model.

This clonotype was counted at least ten times. Antigen unknown. Lactation, pregnancy, other autoimmune disease or uncontrolled infection excluded patients. In germline, CDR1 is MDHEN, CDR2 SYDVKM. V was pared by 6 bases and J by 1 base, with 18 bases between. This CDR3 spans 16 amino acids. Amplification yielded TCR beta CDR3 regions, with RNA transcripts as the source. TCR CDR3 regions were first amplified by RT-PCR with HTBI primers. Via MiXCR, TCRdb re-called the multiplex PCR reads, giving one row per CDR3 protein. The data contain under 400,000 distinct CDR3 sequences, about a sixth of them singletons.

This rearrangement joins TRBV28 to TRBJ1-1, with D perhaps matching TRBD1 (5 bases). The clonotype comes from a woman under 30 with Graves' hyperthyroidism that later progressed to Graves' ophthalmopathy. The sequenced sample was blood. The chain's CDR3 is CASSLKGFWGNTEAFF. The CDR3 DNA reads as TGTGCCAGCAGCCTAAAGGGGTTCTGGGGGAACACTGAAGCTTTCTTT.